The clone carrying this T cell receptor beta chain was counted once. The length of the CDR3 is 15 residues. Germline CDR1 is MNHNY and CDR2 is SVGAGI (reference sequence). Trimming at V came to 2 bases and at J to 8 bases, leaving 8 bases not matched to a gene. The record originates from a study of shared clonotypes between healthy human individuals. Assay used: immunoSEQ multiplex PCR; TCRdb lists only in-frame clones, some missing. Of hundreds of thousands of clones listed, around 77% are singletons. The rearrangement joins TRBV6-6 to TRBJ1-4; 7 nucleotides agree with TRBD1. The TCR originated in a woman aged 40-49 years in good health. Some clones in this sample may be carry-over from other donors' samples. Sequencing input: PBMCs. The CDR3 sequence: CASSYPAGTAEKLFF. CDR3 coding DNA: TGTGCCAGCAGTTACCCCGCCGGGACAGCCGAAAAACTGTTTTTT.